The clone carrying this TCR beta chain was recorded a few times. Its antigen is unknown. The record originates from a study of vaccination effects on CD4 cells after COVID-19. Using immunoSEQ multiplex PCR, the repertoire was profiled, and TCRdb retains in-frame clones only, with some absent. The table records some 41,000 clones, about 80% of them present only once. ViraFEST used viral peptide pools to expand antigen-specific CD4+ T cells before sequencing. When more than 9 days of culture had elapsed, CD4+ T cells were isolated. The study found no prior SARS-CoV-2 infection in the vaccine recipients, who tested negative for nucleocapsid antibodies. CDR1 and CDR2 from the germline V gene are SGHTA and FQGTGA. This CDR3 is 14 amino acids long. Trimming took off 5 bases at V and 6 bases at J, with 16 bases between the two ends.

This receptor was obtained from a human donor who received a COVID-19 vaccine. The chain couples TRBV7-3 to TRBJ1-2, with a weak D call TRBD1 (5 bases). Sample: CD4+ T cells from PBMCs cultured with SARS-CoV-2 spike peptides, taken before COVID-19 vaccination. Written as DNA, the CDR3 is TGTGCCAGCAGCCGGGGACCGTTGGCGGATGGCTACACCTTC. This sequence encodes CASSRGPLADGYTF.